The 28 T cell receptor beta chains below all came from one sample that was sequenced in a study of blood T cell repertoires in COVID-19. Profiled with immunoSEQ multiplex PCR; TCRdb holds only in-frame clones, not every one. The table shows 90,000 to 130,000 clones, with around 82% occurring only once. Sequenced material: peripheral blood. The receptor set was obtained from a woman aged 55-69 years with acute or convalescent COVID-19.

As to this clone: Other DNA sequences of this sample code for an identical CDR3. The chain couples TRBV14 to TRBJ2-7; no firm D call. Germline V gene lookup returns CDR1 SGHDN and CDR2 FVKESK. The ends were cut back, 1 base at V and 2 bases at J, with 3 bases in the middle. The CDR3 spans 12 residues. CDR3 sequence reads: CASSQVTYEQYF. Here the CDR3 DNA reads TGTGCCAGCAGCCAAGTCACCTACGAGCAGTACTTC.

This clone was observed a few times. The chain recombines TRBV27 with TRBJ1-4, with TRBD1 identical over 7 bases. Germline CDR1 and CDR2: MNHEY and SMNVEV (reference sequence). This CDR3 is 14 amino acids long. The V gene end was trimmed by 7 bases and the J gene end by 8 bases; junction bases not matched to a gene: 10. The CDR3: CASTLRQGVEKLFF. For the CDR3, the DNA is TGTGCCAGCACCTTAAGACAGGGAGTCGAAAAACTGTTTTTT.

This chain uses TRBV25-1 with TRBJ1-1; 12 nucleotides agree with TRBD1. This CDR3 has 17 residues. Unmatched junction bases numbered 8, after V lost 3 bases and J lost 3 bases. Per germline, CDR1 MGHDK and CDR2 SYGVNS. The CDR3 bases are TGTGCCAGCAGTGACGTGGGGACAGGGGGCAGGGACACTGAAGCTTTCTTT. Translated, it gives CASSDVGTGGRDTEAFF.

V is TRBV6-2 or TRBV6-3 and J is TRBJ1-2; 8 bases agree with TRBD1. Germline assignment: CDR1 MNHEY and CDR2 SVGEGT. With 2 bases clipped from V and 5 bases from J, the junction kept 4 bases outside the gene matches. The CDR3 is made up of 14 amino acids. In DNA, the CDR3 is TGTGCCAGCAGTTACAGGGGACAGGAGTATGGCTACACCTTC. Its protein is CASSYRGQEYGYTF.

J is TRBJ1-5 and V is TRBV4-3; no clear D. Germline V gives CDR1 LGHNA, CDR2 YSLEER. Trimming shortened V by 0 bases and J by 7 bases, and 7 bases separated the two germline ends. The CDR3 consists of 13 residues. The CDR3 DNA reads as TGCGCCAGCAGCCAAGACGTCCAGCAGCCCCAGCATTTT. This encodes CASSQDVQQPQHF.

J is TRBJ2-1 and V is TRBV7-2; 8 nucleotides align to TRBD1. CDR1 is SGHTA and CDR2 is FQGNSA in the germline V gene. The CDR3 covers 15 residues. The V and J ends lost 1 base and 2 bases, in that order; junction bases with no gene match: 1. DNA of the CDR3: TGTGCCAGCAGCTTAGGGACAGGGCCCTACAATGAGCAGTTCTTC. Protein product: CASSLGTGPYNEQFF.

This clone has only a few counts. This sequence joins TRBV5-8 and TRBJ1-2, with a possible D match to TRBD1 (5 bases). CDR1 and CDR2 (germline): SGHTS, YDEGEE. The V end lost 3 bases, the J end lost 1 base, and 10 bases lay between the germline ends. This CDR3 is built from 14 residues. The CDR3 DNA reads TGTGCCAGCAGCTACAGACAGATTAACTATGGCTACACCTTC. Its translation is CASSYRQINYGYTF.

CDR3 loop: CASSLGGGETQYF. Here the CDR3 DNA reads TGTGCCAGCAGTCTTGGCGGGGGGGAGACCCAGTACTTC. This chain links TRBV7-3 with TRBJ2-5, with 8 bases fitting TRBD2. CDR1 and CDR2 from the germline V gene are SGHTA and FQGTGA. Trimming cost V 6 bases and J 5 bases; bases outside gene matches: 5. The CDR3 spans 13 residues.

The V call is TRBV27, the J call TRBJ1-1; the match to TRBD1 covers 7 bases. V lost 6 bases to trimming and J lost 7 bases; unmatched junction nucleotides: 5. This CDR3 spans 12 amino acids. Germline values: CDR1 MNHEY, CDR2 SMNVEV (reference sequence). The DNA for the CDR3 is TGTGCCAGCAGACAGGGACAGTTTGAAGCTTTCTTT. Protein sequence: CASRQGQFEAFF.

The chain carries TRBV7-7 and TRBJ2-5; TRBD2 aligns across 12 bases. Germline-derived CDR1 and CDR2 are SSHAT and FNYEAQ (reference sequence). After removal of 4 bases from V and 3 bases from J, the junction contained 3 bases not matched to a gene. CDR3 length equals 15 residues. CDR3 DNA: TGTGCCAGCAGCTGGACTAGCGGGGACAAAGAGACCCAGTACTTC. This translates into CASSWTSGDKETQYF.

The V gene is TRBV12-3 or TRBV12-4, the J gene TRBJ1-2; 8 nucleotides agree with TRBD1. This CDR3 has 13 amino acids. J was trimmed by 7 bases and V by 3 bases; bases with no gene match: 4. The CDR3 sequence: CASSFLDRAGYTF. The CDR3 nucleotides read TGTGCCAGCAGTTTTTTGGACAGGGCTGGCTACACCTTC.

J is TRBJ1-3 and V is TRBV11-2, with D unresolved. V lost 1 base and J 2 bases, leaving 12 bases between the germline ends. CDR1 and CDR2 from the germline V gene are SGHAT and FQNNGV. The CDR3 is 16 residues long. The CDR3 loop is CASSLGVRSTGNTIYF. CDR3 DNA: TGTGCCAGCAGCTTAGGGGTTCGGAGCACTGGAAACACCATATATTTT.

J is TRBJ1-1 and V is TRBV19; TRBD1 matches at 10 bases. The CDR3 consists of 18 residues. The J segment lost 1 base and the V segment lost 3 bases, leaving 11 bases of the junction unmatched. Looked up from germline, CDR1 is LNHDA and CDR2 is SQIVND (reference sequence). The CDR3 is CASSIRPGQGKTNTEAFF. CDR3 in DNA: TGTGCCAGTAGTATTCGACCGGGACAGGGGAAGACGAACACTGAAGCTTTCTTT.

V usage is TRBV6-1 and J usage is TRBJ1-4, with D unclear. CDR1 and CDR2 (germline): MNHNS, SASEGT. Deletions cut 1 base from V and 0 bases from J, with 3 bases between. The CDR3 is 14 residues long. The CDR3 spells CASSEGATNEKLFF. As DNA, the CDR3 is TGTGCCAGCAGTGAAGGAGCAACTAATGAAAAACTGTTTTTT.

V and J are TRBV30 and TRBJ1-2; the match to TRBD1 covers 9 bases. Germline CDR1 GTSNPN, CDR2 SVGIG (reference sequence). Germline trimming cut 3 bases from V and 5 bases from J; bases unmatched to any gene: 4. The CDR3 length is 13 residues. CDR3 coding DNA: TGTGCCTGGAGCCCCGGGACAGGGTATGGCTACACCTTC. Translating gives CAWSPGTGYGYTF.

This clone is a singleton in its sample. The gene calls are TRBV5-1 and TRBJ2-5, with 13 bases matching TRBD2. J gave up 3 bases and V 1 base, and 6 bases lay outside the gene matches. The germline V gene encodes CDR1 SGHRS and CDR2 YFSETQ. CDR3 length: 17 residues. The chain's CDR3 is CASSLHGLAGAEETQYF. CDR3 DNA sequence: TGCGCCAGCAGCTTGCATGGACTAGCGGGGGCCGAAGAGACCCAGTACTTC.

The chain uses TRBV19 and TRBJ2-1; maybe TRBD1 (5 bases). V lost 7 bases and J 4 bases, leaving 20 bases between the germline ends. The CDR3 is 16 residues long. In germline, CDR1 is LNHDA, CDR2 SQIVND (reference sequence). The CDR3 reads CASKGHGRVIYNEQFF. The CDR3 nucleotides read TGTGCCAGTAAAGGGCACGGCAGGGTAATTTACAATGAGCAGTTCTTC.

This chain connects TRBV27 to TRBJ1-2, with a possible D match to TRBD1 (5 bases). Germline lookup yields CDR1 MNHEY and CDR2 SMNVEV (reference sequence). V lost 5 bases, J lost 2 bases, and 15 bases lay in between. This CDR3 is 15 amino acids long. CDR3 sequence (DNA): TGTGCCAGCAGTCCTTGGGGCACCTACAACTATGGCTACACCTTC. Protein: CASSPWGTYNYGYTF.

The chain is built from TRBV12-5 and TRBJ1-5; TRBD1 matches 8 bases. Germline CDR1 is LGHNT and CDR2 is FRNRAP. Trimming cost V 0 bases and J 9 bases; bases outside gene matches: 10. The length of the CDR3 is 16 residues. The CDR3 DNA reads as TGTGCTAGTGGTTTGGTTACCGGACAGGGCTTACGGCCCCAGCATTTT. Translating it yields CASGLVTGQGLRPQHF.

The V call is TRBV2, the J call TRBJ1-5; a possible D gene is TRBD1 (5 bases). The length of the CDR3 is 13 residues. V was clipped by 7 bases and J by 4 bases, with 11 bases between them. CDR1 is SNHLY, CDR2 FYNNEI, per germline. CDR3: CASMPGVNQPQHF. CDR3 coding DNA: TGTGCCAGCATGCCGGGGGTGAATCAGCCCCAGCATTTT.

The CDR3 region has the DNA TGTGCCAGCAGCGTGGGACAGGGTAATGAAAAACTGTTTTTT. Translated, it gives CASSVGQGNEKLFF. The chain carries TRBV9 and TRBJ1-4; 9 bases agree with TRBD1. The length of the CDR3 is 14 residues. The germline V gene has CDR1 SGDLS and CDR2 YYNGEE. After removal of 2 bases from V and 4 bases from J, the junction contained 0 bases not matched to a gene. The full variable domain, completed using reference TRBV9 and TRBJ1-4, is DSGVTQTPKHLITATGQRVTLRCSPRSGDLSVYWYQQSLDQGLQFLIQYYNGEERAKGNILERFSAQQFPDLHSELNLSSLELGDSALYFCASSVGQGNEKLFFGSGTQLSVL.

This chain uses TRBV14 with TRBJ2-3; 8 bases map to TRBD1. J lost 2 bases, V lost 0 bases, and 1 base had no gene match. Germline-derived CDR1 and CDR2 are SGHDN and FVKESK. The CDR3 consists of 15 residues. CDR3 nucleotides: TGTGCCAGCAGCCAAGAGGACAGGGCCACAGATACGCAGTATTTT. This translates into CASSQEDRATDTQYF. Supplemented by reference TRBV14 and TRBJ2-3, the full variable domain reads EAGVTQFPSHSVIEKGQTVTLRCDPISGHDNLYWYRRVMGKEIKFLLHFVKESKQDESGMPNNRFLAERTGGTYSTLKVQPAELEDSGVYFCASSQEDRATDTQYFGPGTRLTVL.

This clone was counted a few times. V is TRBV19 and J is TRBJ1-5, with no clear D. The CDR3 covers 15 residues. The V gene lost 7 bases and the J gene lost 6 bases, with 19 bases spanning the gap. The germline V gene encodes CDR1 LNHDA and CDR2 SQIVND (reference sequence). CDR3 DNA sequence: TGTGCCAGTATTAAAGGTGGCGAGGGAAGTCAGCCCCAGCATTTT. Translation: CASIKGGEGSQPQHF.

The chain uses TRBV2 and TRBJ2-6; tentatively, D is TRBD2 (5 bases). Germline lookup yields CDR1 SNHLY and CDR2 FYNNEI. Deletions cut 6 bases from V and 0 bases from J, with 9 bases between. CDR3 length: 15 amino acids. The chain's CDR3 is CASSRRGSGANVLTF. The CDR3 DNA reads as TGTGCCAGCAGCCGACGGGGCTCTGGGGCCAACGTCCTGACTTTC.

The gene calls are TRBV5-1 and TRBJ2-7; perhaps TRBD1 as D (6 bases). Trimming cost V 4 bases and J 0 bases, with 14 bases left between them. Per the germline V gene, CDR1 is SGHRS and CDR2 is YFSETQ. The CDR3 is 15 amino acids. The DNA for the CDR3 is TGCGCCAGCAGCATCAGGGGCTCAAGCTCCTACGAGCAGTACTTC. Its translation is CASSIRGSSSYEQYF. Filled out from reference TRBV5-1 and TRBJ2-7, the complete variable domain reads KAGVTQTPRYLIKTRGQQVTLSCSPISGHRSVSWYQQTPGQGLQFLFEYFSETQRNKGNFPGRFSGRQFSNSRSEMNVSTLELGDSALYLCASSIRGSSSYEQYFGPGTRLTVT.

The CDR3 bases are TGTGCCAGCAGCCCAGCCCCAGGGGATGAGCAGTTCTTC. Protein product: CASSPAPGDEQFF. The chain has TRBV11-1 and TRBJ2-1, with D perhaps matching TRBD1 (6 bases). The germline V gene encodes CDR1 SGHAT and CDR2 FQDESV (reference sequence). V shed 5 bases and J shed 8 bases, with 13 bases lying between them. The CDR3 consists of 13 residues. Variable domain in full (rest from reference TRBV11-1 and TRBJ2-1): EAEVAQSPRYKITEKSQAVAFWCDPISGHATLYWYRQILGQGPELLVQFQDESVVDDSQLPKDRFSAERLKGVDSTLKIQPAELGDSAMYLCASSPAPGDEQFFGPGTRLTVL.

In its sample, this clone was seen once. The genes are TRBV29-1 and TRBJ2-7; the D is unclear. CDR3 length: 15 amino acids. Germline V gives CDR1 SQVTM, CDR2 ANQGSEA. The V and J ends lost 4 bases and 1 base respectively, with 17 bases between them. The CDR3 protein is CSVVVSLAPSYEQYF. CDR3 nucleotides: TGCAGCGTTGTAGTTTCTCTCGCGCCGTCCTACGAGCAGTACTTC.

The rearrangement links TRBV7-9 to TRBJ1-2; 9 nucleotides align to TRBD1. With V trimmed by 5 bases and J by 6 bases, 10 bases remained unmatched. Germline CDR1 reads SEHNR; CDR2 reads FQNEAQ (reference sequence). This CDR3 is 15 amino acids long. This chain's CDR3 is CASSHKIRTGDGYTF. CDR3 DNA sequence: TGTGCCAGCAGCCACAAGATAAGGACAGGGGATGGCTACACCTTC.